One and the same sample provided the 5 T cell receptor beta chains below, sequenced in a study of beta chain features in type 1 diabetes. Expressed TCRB transcripts were sequenced because the entire RNA isolate underwent reverse transcription. Here immunoSEQ multiplex PCR was the method, and the copy in TCRdb shows in-frame clones only, minus some. The table lists 430,000 or so clones, more than 9.5% of them singletons. The material sequenced was naive CD4+ T cells from blood. The receptors shown here come from a woman aged 18 to 35 in good health.

This clone has just a few counts. In DNA, the CDR3 is TGCGCCAGCAGCGTACAAGAGACCCAGTACTTC. Amino acids: CASSVQETQYF. The V and J genes are TRBV5-1 and TRBJ2-5; D uncertain. The CDR3 consists of 11 residues. Germline CDR1 and CDR2: SGHRS and YFSETQ. Trimming stripped 4 bases from V and 2 bases from J, with 3 bases between. The entire variable domain, with the rest obtained from reference TRBV5-1 and TRBJ2-5, is as follows: KAGVTQTPRYLIKTRGQQVTLSCSPISGHRSVSWYQQTPGQGLQFLFEYFSETQRNKGNFPGRFSGRQFSNSRSEMNVSTLELGDSALYLCASSVQETQYFGPGTRLLVL.

The chain links TRBV7-9 to TRBJ2-5; 9 nucleotides line up with TRBD2. J lost 2 bases, V lost 4 bases, and 8 bases had no gene match. There are 16 residues in the CDR3. Germline CDR1 SEHNR, CDR2 FQNEAQ (reference sequence). Here the CDR3 DNA reads TGTGCCAGCAGCTCGAGCGGGAGGAGGGGTCAAGAGACCCAGTACTTC. Translated: CASSSSGRRGQETQYF.

The sample holds a few counts of this clone. J is TRBJ2-5 and V is TRBV2; D is perhaps TRBD1 or TRBD2 (5 bases each). The CDR3 totals 13 residues. Germline CDR1 and CDR2: SNHLY and FYNNEI. The CDR3 nucleotides are TGTTCAAATCTCCGGGACGGTAAAGAGACCCAGTACTTC. This sequence encodes CSNLRDGKETQYF.

The chain uses TRBV7-9 and TRBJ2-4, with D maybe TRBD2 (6 bases). CDR1 SEHNR and CDR2 FQNEAQ come from the germline V gene (reference sequence). The CDR3 length is 15 residues. The V end was cut by 6 bases, the J end by 4 bases, with 16 bases between. Here the CDR3 reads CASRHWGTEKNIQYF. The DNA of the CDR3 is TGTGCCAGCAGACATTGGGGGACTGAGAAAAACATTCAGTACTTC.

This clone was seen a handful of times. The chain employs TRBV7-9 and TRBJ1-1; TRBD1 matches at 9 bases. The CDR3 consists of 13 residues. The V segment lost 4 bases and the J segment 8 bases; nucleotides outside the gene matches: 5. Germline V gene sequence: CDR1 SEHNR, CDR2 FQNEAQ (reference sequence). This CDR3 reads CASSYIQGAEAFF. The CDR3 DNA reads TGTGCCAGCAGCTATATACAGGGGGCCGAAGCTTTCTTT.